The 12 T cell receptor beta chains in this list originate from one sample, sequenced in a study of CD8 T cells in ankylosing spondylitis. Study outcomes and limitations: A TCR beta motif of roughly 8 highly homologous variants seemed to mark ankylosing spondylitis blood.

These receptors are not linked to any known antigen. TCRdb analysed the 5' RACE reads with MiXCR anew, one entry per CDR3 protein. The sample has about 220,000 distinct CDR3 sequences; 6% to 8% are singletons. The material sequenced was blood, either unsorted or a sorted T cell fraction (not recorded which). These receptors were obtained from a male donor with ankylosing spondylitis.

This clonotype was detected many times. The chain carries TRBV5-1 and TRBJ2-1; D gene ambiguous. The CDR3 has 10 residues. The V and J ends lost 7 bases and 9 bases respectively, with 8 bases between them. CDR1 SGHRS and CDR2 YFSETQ come from the germline V gene. The CDR3 loop reads CASRGIEQFF. The CDR3 region has the DNA TGCGCCAGCCGTGGGATTGAGCAGTTCTTC.

The chain combines TRBV7-2 with TRBJ2-1, with TRBD2 matching 8 bases. This CDR3 contains 15 residues. The junction had 6 bases not matched to a gene; V was cut back by 1 base and J by 7 bases. CDR1 and CDR2 from the germline V gene are SGHTA and FQGNSA. This chain's CDR3 is CASSLVREGRNEQFF. The CDR3, as DNA: TGTGCCAGCAGCTTAGTCCGGGAGGGCCGGAATGAGCAGTTCTTC.

The rearrangement joins TRBV12-3 or TRBV12-4 to TRBJ1-2, with D possibly being TRBD1 (6 bases). This CDR3 is 15 amino acids long. Trimming took 6 bases from V and 4 from J, leaving 18 bases between them. The CDR3 bases are TGTGCCAGCAGCCCCTCGTCGGGGGGCGCCTATGGCTACACCTTC. Protein sequence: CASSPSSGGAYGYTF.

This clonotype appeared many times. The genes are TRBV4-3 and TRBJ2-7; no clear D. Trimming removed 5 bases at V and 7 bases at J, with 9 bases between. Looked up from germline, CDR1 is LGHNA and CDR2 is YSLEER. The CDR3 spans 11 residues. DNA of the CDR3: TGCGCCAGCAGCTCCCTTGGGGAGCAGTACTTC. Translated, it gives CASSSLGEQYF.

The chain recombines TRBV6-5 with TRBJ2-1; TRBD2 matches 9 bases. The CDR3 extends over 15 amino acids. Germline V gene sequence: CDR1 MNHEY, CDR2 SVGAGI. V was clipped by 4 bases and J by 3 bases; unmatched bases: 4. The CDR3 coding sequence is TGTGCCAGCAGTTCGCGGGGGGGAATCTACAATGAGCAGTTCTTC. It specifies CASSSRGGIYNEQFF.

This clonotype has only a few counts. The chain links TRBV7-6 to TRBJ2-5; D might be TRBD2 (6 bases). The CDR3 has 14 amino acids. The V gene lost 5 bases and the J gene lost 2 bases, with 12 bases spanning the gap. CDR1 is SGHVS and CDR2 is FNYEAQ in the germline V gene. Written as DNA, the CDR3 is TGTGCCAGCAGCAGTGTTGGGGGGCAAGAGACCCAGTACTTC. Protein sequence: CASSSVGGQETQYF.

By proportion, this clonotype is medium-sized (0.01 to 0.1%). This chain links TRBV24-1 with TRBJ2-2; D gene uncertain. CDR3 size: 13 residues. Trimming removed 8 bases at V and 5 bases at J, with 11 bases between. Germline CDR1 KGHDR, CDR2 SFDVKD. The DNA of the CDR3 is TGTGCCACCAAGGCCAGCTCAACCGGGGAGCTGTTTTTT. It translates to CATKASSTGELFF.

In its sample, this clonotype was seen many times. The V and J genes are TRBV7-9 and TRBJ2-3; D might be TRBD1 (6 bases). The CDR3 loop spans 17 amino acids. With 5 bases removed from V and 0 bases from J, the gap between germline ends came to 18 bases. Germline assignment: CDR1 SEHNR and CDR2 FQNEAQ (reference sequence). The CDR3 DNA follows: TGTGCCAGCAGCCTGGGACAAACCTTACCTAGCACAGATACGCAGTATTTT. It specifies CASSLGQTLPSTDTQYF.

This clonotype was seen a few times. The chain combines TRBV30 with TRBJ1-1; D is possibly TRBD1 (5 bases). The ends were cut back, 5 bases at V and 4 bases at J, with 14 bases in the middle. CDR1 is GTSNPN and CDR2 is SVGIG in the germline V gene (reference sequence). CDR3 length: 13 residues. Written as DNA, the CDR3 is TGTGCCTGGCTGTTCCGGGACCGCACTGAAGCTTTCTTT. Protein sequence: CAWLFRDRTEAFF. Full variable domain (missing parts from reference TRBV30 and TRBJ1-1): SQTIHQWPATLVQPVGSPLSLECTVEGTSNPNLYWYRQAAGRGLQLLFYSVGIGQISSEVPQNLSASRPQDRQFILSSKKLLLSDSGFYLCAWLFRDRTEAFFGQGTRLTVV.

This clonotype appeared many times. V usage is TRBV27 and J usage is TRBJ2-3; 10 positions agree with TRBD2. Unmatched junction bases numbered 3, after V lost 2 bases and J lost 4 bases. The CDR3 sequence is 15 residues long. Germline values: CDR1 MNHEY, CDR2 SMNVEV (reference sequence). DNA of the CDR3: TGTGCCAGCAGTTTACTAGCGGGAGTGGCAGATACGCAGTATTTT. It codes for CASSLLAGVADTQYF.

In this sample, this clonotype turned up many times. The chain joins TRBV15 to TRBJ1-6; D not certain. The CDR3 loop spans 17 amino acids. V was trimmed by 0 bases and J by 2 bases, leaving 11 bases between them. Germline V lookup: CDR1 LNHNV, CDR2 YYDKDF (reference sequence). Here the CDR3 DNA reads TGTGCCACCAGCAGAGATCTGGGAGGACCCTATAATTCACCCCTCCACTTT. Its translation is CATSRDLGGPYNSPLHF.

This clonotype appeared many times. V gene TRBV6-2 or TRBV6-3 combines with J gene TRBJ2-1; 7 bases fit TRBD2. CDR3 size: 16 residues. Germline V gene data show CDR1 as MNHEY and CDR2 as SVGEGT. J gave up 5 bases and V 2 bases, and 9 bases lay outside the gene matches. CDR3: CASSYVLASGNNEQFF. The CDR3 DNA follows: TGTGCCAGCAGTTACGTTTTGGCTAGCGGAAACAATGAGCAGTTCTTC.